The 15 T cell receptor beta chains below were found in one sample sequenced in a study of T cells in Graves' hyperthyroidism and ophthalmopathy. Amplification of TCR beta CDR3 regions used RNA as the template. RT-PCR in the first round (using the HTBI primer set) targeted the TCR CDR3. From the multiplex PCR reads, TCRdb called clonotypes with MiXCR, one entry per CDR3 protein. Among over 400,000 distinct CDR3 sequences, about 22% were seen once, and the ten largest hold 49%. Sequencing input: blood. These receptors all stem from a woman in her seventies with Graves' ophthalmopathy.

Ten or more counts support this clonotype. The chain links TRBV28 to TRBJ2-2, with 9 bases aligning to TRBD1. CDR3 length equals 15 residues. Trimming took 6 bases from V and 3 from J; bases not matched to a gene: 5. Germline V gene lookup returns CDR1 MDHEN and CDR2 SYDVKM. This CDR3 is CASSSQGADTGELFF. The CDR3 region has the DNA TGTGCCAGCAGCTCACAGGGGGCCGACACCGGGGAGCTGTTTTTT. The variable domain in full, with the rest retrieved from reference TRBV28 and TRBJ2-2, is DVKVTQSSRYLVKRTGEKVFLECVQDMDHENMFWYRQDPGLGLRLIYFSYDVKMKEKGDIPEGYSVSREKKERFSLILESASTNQTSMYLCASSSQGADTGELFFGEGSRLTVL.

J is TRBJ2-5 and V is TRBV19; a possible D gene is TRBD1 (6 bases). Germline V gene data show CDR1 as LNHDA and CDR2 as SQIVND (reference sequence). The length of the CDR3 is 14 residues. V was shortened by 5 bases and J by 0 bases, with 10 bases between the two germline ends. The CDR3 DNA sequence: TGTGCCAGTAGTCGGTACAGGGACCAAGAGACCCAGTACTTC. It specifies CASSRYRDQETQYF.

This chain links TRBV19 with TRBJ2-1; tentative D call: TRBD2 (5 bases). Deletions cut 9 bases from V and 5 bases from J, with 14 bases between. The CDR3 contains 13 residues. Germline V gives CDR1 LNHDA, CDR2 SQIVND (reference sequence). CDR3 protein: CASYSGFDNEQFF. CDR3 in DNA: TGTGCCAGCTACAGCGGATTTGACAATGAGCAGTTCTTC.

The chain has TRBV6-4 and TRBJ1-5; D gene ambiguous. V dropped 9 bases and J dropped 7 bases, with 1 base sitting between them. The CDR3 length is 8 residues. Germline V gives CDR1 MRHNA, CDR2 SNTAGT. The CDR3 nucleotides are TGTGCCAGGCAGCCCCAGCATTTT. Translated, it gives CARQPQHF.

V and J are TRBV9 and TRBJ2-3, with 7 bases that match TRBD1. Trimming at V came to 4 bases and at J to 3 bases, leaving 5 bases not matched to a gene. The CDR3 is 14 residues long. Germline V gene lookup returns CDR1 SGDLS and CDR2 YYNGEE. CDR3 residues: CASSKGARTDTQYF. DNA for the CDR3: TGTGCCAGCAGCAAGGGGGCGAGGACAGATACGCAGTATTTT.

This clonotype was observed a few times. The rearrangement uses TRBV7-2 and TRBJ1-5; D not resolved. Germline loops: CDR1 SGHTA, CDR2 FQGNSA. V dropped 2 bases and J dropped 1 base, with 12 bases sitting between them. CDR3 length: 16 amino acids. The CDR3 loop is CASSLRSGGSNQPQHF. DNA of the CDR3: TGTGCCAGCAGCTTACGGTCAGGAGGAAGCAATCAGCCCCAGCATTTT.

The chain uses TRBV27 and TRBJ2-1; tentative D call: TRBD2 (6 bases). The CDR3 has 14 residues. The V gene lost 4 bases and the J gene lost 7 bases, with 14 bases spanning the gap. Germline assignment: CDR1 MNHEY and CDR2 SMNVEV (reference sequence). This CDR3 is CASSYWVGGNEQFF. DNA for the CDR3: TGTGCCAGCAGTTACTGGGTTGGGGGGAATGAGCAGTTCTTC.

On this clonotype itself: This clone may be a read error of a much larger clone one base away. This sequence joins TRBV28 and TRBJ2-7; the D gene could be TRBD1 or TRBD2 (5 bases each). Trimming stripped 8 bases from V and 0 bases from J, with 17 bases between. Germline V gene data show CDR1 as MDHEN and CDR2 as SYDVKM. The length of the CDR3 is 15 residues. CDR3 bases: TGTGCCAGCGGAGGAGATGGGACGGTCTCCTACGAGCAGTACTTC. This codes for CASGGDGTVSYEQYF.

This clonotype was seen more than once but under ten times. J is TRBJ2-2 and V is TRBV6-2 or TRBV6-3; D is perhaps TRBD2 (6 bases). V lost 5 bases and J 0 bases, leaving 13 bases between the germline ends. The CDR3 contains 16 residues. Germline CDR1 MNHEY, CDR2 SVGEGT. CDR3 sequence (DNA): TGTGCCAGCAGTCGTCTGGGGGGTTCGAACACCGGGGAGCTGTTTTTT. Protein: CASSRLGGSNTGELFF.

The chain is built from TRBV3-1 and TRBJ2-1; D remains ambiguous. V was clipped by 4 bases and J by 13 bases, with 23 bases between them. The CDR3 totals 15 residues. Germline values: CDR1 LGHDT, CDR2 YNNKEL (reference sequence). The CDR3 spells CASSPIPPGRLPQFF. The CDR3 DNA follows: TGTGCCAGCAGCCCCATCCCACCGGGTAGGCTACCCCAGTTCTTC.

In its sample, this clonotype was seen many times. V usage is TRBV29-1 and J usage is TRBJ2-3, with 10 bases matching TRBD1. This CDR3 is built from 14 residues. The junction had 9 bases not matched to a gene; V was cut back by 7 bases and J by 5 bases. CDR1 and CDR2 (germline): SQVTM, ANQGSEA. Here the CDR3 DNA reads TGCAGCGCGAGACAGGGGGCTTCGAAAGATACGCAGTATTTT. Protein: CSARQGASKDTQYF.

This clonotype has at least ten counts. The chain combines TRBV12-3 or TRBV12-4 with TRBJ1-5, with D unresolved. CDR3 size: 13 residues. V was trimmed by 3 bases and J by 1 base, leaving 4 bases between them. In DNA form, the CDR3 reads TGTGCCAGCAGTTTGGGCAGCAATCAGCCCCAGCATTTT. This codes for CASSLGSNQPQHF.

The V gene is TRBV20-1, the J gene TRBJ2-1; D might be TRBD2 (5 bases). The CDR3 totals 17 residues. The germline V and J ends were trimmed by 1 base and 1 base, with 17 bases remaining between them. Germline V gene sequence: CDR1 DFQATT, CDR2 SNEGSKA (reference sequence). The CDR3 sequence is CSARVRRGPTSYNEQFF. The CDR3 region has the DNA TGCAGTGCTAGAGTCAGGCGCGGGCCGACGTCCTACAATGAGCAGTTCTTC.

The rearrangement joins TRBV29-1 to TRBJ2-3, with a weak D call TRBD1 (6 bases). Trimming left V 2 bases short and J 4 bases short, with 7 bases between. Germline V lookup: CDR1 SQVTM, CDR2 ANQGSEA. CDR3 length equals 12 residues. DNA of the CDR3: TGCAGCGTTGAACAGGGGTCAGATACGCAGTATTTT. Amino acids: CSVEQGSDTQYF.

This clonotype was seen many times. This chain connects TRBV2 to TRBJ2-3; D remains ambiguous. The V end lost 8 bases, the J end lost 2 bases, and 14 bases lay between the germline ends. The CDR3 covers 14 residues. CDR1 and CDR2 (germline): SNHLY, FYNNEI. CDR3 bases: TGTGCCAGCTGCAACAGACACCCCACAGATACGCAGTATTTT. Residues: CASCNRHPTDTQYF. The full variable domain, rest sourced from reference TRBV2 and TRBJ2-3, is EPEVTQTPSHQVTQMGQEVILRCVPISNHLYFYWYRQILGQKVEFLVSFYNNEISEKSEIFDDQFSVERPDGSNFTLKIRSTKLEDSAMYFCASCNRHPTDTQYFGPGTRLTVL.